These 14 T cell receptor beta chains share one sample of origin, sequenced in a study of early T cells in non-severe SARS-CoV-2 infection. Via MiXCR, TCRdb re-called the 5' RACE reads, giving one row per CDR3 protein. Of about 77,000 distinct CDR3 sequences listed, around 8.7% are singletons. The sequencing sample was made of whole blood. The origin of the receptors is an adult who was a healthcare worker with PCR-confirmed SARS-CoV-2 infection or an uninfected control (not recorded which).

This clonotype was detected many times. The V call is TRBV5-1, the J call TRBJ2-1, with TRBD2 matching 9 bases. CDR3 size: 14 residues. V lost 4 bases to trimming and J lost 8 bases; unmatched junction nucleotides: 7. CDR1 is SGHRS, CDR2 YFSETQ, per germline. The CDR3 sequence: CASSPDRLADEQFF. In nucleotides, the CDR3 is TGCGCCAGCAGCCCGGATAGACTAGCGGATGAGCAGTTCTTC.

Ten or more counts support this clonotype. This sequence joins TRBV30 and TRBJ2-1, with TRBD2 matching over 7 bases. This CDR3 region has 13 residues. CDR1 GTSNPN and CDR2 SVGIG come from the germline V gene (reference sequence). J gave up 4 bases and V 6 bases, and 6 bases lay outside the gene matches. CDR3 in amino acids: CACKAGLYNEQFF. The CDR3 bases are TGTGCCTGTAAAGCGGGACTTTACAATGAGCAGTTCTTC.

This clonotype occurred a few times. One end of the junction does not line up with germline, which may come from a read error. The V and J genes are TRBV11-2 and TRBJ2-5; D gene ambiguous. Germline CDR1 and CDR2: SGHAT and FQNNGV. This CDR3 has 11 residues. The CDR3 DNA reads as TGTGCCAGCAGTAAAGGACGTCCCGCCCTTTTC. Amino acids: CASSKGRPALF. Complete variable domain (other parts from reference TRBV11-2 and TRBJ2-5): EAGVAQSPRYKIIEKRQSVAFWCNPISGHATLYWYQQILGQGPKLLIQFQNNGVVDDSQLPKDRFSAERLKGVDSTLKIQPAKLEDSAVYLCASSKGRPALFGPGTRLLVL.

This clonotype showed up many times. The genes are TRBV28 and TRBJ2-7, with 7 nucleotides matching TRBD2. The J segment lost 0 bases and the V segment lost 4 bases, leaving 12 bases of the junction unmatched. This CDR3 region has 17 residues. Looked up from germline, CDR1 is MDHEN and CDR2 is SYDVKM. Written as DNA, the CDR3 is TGTGCCAGCAGTTATGACTGGCGGGAGTGGAGCTCCTACGAGCAGTACTTC. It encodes CASSYDWREWSSYEQYF. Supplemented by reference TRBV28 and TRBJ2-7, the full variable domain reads DVKVTQSSRYLVKRTGEKVFLECVQDMDHENMFWYRQDPGLGLRLIYFSYDVKMKEKGDIPEGYSVSREKKERFSLILESASTNQTSMYLCASSYDWREWSSYEQYFGPGTRLTVT.

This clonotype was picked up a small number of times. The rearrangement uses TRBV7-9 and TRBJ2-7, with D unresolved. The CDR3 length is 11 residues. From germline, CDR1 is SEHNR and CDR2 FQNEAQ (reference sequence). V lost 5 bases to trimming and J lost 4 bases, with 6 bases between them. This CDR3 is CASSTQYEQYF. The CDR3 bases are TGTGCCAGCAGCACCCAGTACGAGCAGTACTTC.

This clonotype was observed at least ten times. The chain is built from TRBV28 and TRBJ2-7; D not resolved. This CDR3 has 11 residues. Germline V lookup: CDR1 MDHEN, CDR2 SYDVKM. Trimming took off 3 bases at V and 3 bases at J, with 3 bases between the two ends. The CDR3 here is CASSFLYEQYF. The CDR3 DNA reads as TGTGCCAGCAGTTTTCTCTACGAGCAGTACTTC.

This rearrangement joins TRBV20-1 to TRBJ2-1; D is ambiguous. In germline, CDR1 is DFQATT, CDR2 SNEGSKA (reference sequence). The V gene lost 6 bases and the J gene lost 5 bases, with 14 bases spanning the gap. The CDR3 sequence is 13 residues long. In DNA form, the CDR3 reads TGCAGTGCAAGTAAGGGCAGAGACAATGAGCAGTTCTTC. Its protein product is CSASKGRDNEQFF.

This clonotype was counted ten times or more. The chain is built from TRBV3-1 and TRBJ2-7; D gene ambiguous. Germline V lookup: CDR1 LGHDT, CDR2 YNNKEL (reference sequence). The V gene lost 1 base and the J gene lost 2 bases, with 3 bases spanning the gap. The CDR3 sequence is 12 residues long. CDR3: CASSQATYEQYF. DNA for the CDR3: TGTGCCAGCAGCCAAGCAACCTACGAGCAGTACTTC.

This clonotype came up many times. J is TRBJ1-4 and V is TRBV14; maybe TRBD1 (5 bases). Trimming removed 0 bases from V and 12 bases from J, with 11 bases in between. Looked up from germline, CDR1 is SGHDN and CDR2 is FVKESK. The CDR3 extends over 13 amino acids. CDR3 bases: TGTGCCAGCAGCCAAGATCGCCTGGGACAACTGTTTTTT. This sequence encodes CASSQDRLGQLFF. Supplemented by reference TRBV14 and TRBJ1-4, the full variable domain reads EAGVTQFPSHSVIEKGQTVTLRCDPISGHDNLYWYRRVMGKEIKFLLHFVKESKQDESGMPNNRFLAERTGGTYSTLKVQPAELEDSGVYFCASSQDRLGQLFFGSGTQLSVL.

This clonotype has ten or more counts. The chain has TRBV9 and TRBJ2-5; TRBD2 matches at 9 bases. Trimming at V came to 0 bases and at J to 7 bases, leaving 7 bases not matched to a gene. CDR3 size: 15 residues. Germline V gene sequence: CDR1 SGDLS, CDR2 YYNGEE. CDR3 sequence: CASSVEGSGSSTQYF. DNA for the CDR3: TGTGCCAGCAGCGTAGAGGGTAGCGGGAGTTCGACCCAGTACTTC.

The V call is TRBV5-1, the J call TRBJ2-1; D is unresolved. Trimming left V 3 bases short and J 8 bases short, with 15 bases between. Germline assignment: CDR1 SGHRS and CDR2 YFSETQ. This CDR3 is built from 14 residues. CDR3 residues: CASSSAARQDEQFF. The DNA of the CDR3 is TGCGCCAGCAGCTCGGCGGCTAGGCAGGATGAGCAGTTCTTC.

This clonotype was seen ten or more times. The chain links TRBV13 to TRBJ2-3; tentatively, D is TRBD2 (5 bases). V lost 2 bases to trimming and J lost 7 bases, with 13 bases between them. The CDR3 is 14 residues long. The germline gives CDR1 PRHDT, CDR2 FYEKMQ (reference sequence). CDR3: CASSLSGRMHTQYF. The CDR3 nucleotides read TGTGCCAGCAGCTTAAGTGGGAGAATGCATACGCAGTATTTT.

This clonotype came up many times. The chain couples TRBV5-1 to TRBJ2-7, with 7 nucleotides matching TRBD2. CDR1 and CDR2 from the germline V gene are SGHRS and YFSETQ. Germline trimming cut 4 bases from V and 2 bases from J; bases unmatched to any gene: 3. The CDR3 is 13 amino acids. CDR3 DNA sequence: TGCGCCAGCAGCCGGACTAGAACCTACGAGCAGTACTTC. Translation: CASSRTRTYEQYF.

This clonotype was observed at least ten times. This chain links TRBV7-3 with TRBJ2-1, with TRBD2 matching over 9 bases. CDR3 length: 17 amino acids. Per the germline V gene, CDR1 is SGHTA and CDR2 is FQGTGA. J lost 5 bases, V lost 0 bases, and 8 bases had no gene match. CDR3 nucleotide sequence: TGTGCCAGCAGCTTAACCCCTATGGCGGGAGGGCACAATGAGCAGTTCTTC. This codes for CASSLTPMAGGHNEQFF. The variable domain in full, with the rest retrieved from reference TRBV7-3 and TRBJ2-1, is GAGVSQTPSNKVTEKGKYVELRCDPISGHTALYWYRQSLGQGPEFLIYFQGTGAADDSGLPNDRFFAVRPEGSVSTLKIQRTERGDSAVYLCASSLTPMAGGHNEQFFGPGTRLTVL.